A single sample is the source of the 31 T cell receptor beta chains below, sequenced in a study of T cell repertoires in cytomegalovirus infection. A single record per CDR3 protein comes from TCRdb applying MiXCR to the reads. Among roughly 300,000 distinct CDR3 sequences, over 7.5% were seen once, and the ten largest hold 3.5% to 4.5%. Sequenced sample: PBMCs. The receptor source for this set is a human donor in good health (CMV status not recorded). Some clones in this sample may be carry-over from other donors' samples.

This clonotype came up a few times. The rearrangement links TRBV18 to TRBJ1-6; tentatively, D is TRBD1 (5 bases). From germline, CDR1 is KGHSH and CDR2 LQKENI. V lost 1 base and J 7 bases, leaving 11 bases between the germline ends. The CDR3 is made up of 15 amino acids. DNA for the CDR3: TGTGCCAGCTCACCACAGGCTGGGGGAAATTCACCCCTCCACTTT. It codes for CASSPQAGGNSPLHF. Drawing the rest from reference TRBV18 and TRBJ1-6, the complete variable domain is NAGVMQNPRHLVRRRGQEARLRCSPMKGHSHVYWYRQLPEEGLKFMVYLQKENIIDESGMPKERFSAEFPKEGPSILRIQQVVRGDSAAYFCASSPQAGGNSPLHFGNGTRLTVT.

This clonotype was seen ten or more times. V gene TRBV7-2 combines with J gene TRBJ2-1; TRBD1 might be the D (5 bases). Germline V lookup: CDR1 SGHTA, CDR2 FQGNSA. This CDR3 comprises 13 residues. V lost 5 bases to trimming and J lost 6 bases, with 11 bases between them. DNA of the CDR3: TGTGCCAGCAGCAACAGGTCCCGCAATGAGCAGTTCTTC. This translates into CASSNRSRNEQFF. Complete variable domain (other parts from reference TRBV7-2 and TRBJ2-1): GAGVSQSPSNKVTEKGKDVELRCDPISGHTALYWYRQSLGQGLEFLIYFQGNSAPDKSGLPSDRFSAERTGGSVSTLTIQRTQQEDSAVYLCASSNRSRNEQFFGPGTRLTVL.

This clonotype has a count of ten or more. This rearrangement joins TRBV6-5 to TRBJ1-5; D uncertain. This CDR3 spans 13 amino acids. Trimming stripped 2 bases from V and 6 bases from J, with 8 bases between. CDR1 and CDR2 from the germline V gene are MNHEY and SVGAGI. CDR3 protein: CASSYMKAQPQHF. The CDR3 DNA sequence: TGTGCCAGCAGTTACATGAAGGCTCAGCCCCAGCATTTT.

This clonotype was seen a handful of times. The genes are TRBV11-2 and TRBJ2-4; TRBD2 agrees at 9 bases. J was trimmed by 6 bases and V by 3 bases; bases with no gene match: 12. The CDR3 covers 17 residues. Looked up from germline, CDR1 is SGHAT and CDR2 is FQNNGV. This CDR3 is CASSFASGTTGGNIQYF. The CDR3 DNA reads TGTGCCAGCAGCTTTGCTAGCGGGACGACCGGGGGAAACATTCAGTACTTC.

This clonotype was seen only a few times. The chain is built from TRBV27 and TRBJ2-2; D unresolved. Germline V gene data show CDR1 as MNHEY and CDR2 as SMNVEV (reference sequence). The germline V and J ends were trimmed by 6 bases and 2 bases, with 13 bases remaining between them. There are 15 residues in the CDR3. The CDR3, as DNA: TGTGCCAGCAGCCCCCTTGGCTTTAACACCGGGGAGCTGTTTTTT. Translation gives CASSPLGFNTGELFF.

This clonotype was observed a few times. The CDR3, as DNA: TGTGCCAGCAGCACATCCCCGGGGGGTCCCCAAGAGACCCAGTACTTC. Translating gives CASSTSPGGPQETQYF. The chain carries TRBV9 and TRBJ2-5, with TRBD2 identical over 7 bases. The CDR3 length is 16 residues. Germline V CDR1 and CDR2: SGDLS, YYNGEE. Losses at the gene ends were 4 bases for V and 1 base for J; bases not matched to a gene: 10.

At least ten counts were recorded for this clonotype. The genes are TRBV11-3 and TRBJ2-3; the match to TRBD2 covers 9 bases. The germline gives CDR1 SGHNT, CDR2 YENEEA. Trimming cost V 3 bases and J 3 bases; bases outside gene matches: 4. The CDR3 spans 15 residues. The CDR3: CASSLASGTTDTQYF. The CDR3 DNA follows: TGTGCCAGCAGCTTGGCTAGCGGGACTACAGATACGCAGTATTTT. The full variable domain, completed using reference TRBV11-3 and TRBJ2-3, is EAGVVQSPRYKIIEKKQPVAFWCNPISGHNTLYWYLQNLGQGPELLIRYENEEAVDDSQLPKDRFSAERLKGVDSTLKIQPAELGDSAVYLCASSLASGTTDTQYFGPGTRLTVL.

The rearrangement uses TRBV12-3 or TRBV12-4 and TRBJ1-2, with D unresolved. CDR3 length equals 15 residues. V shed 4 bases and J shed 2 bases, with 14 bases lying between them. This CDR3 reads CASSYDVGSNYGYTF. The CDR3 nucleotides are TGTGCCAGCAGTTATGACGTGGGATCGAACTATGGCTACACCTTC.

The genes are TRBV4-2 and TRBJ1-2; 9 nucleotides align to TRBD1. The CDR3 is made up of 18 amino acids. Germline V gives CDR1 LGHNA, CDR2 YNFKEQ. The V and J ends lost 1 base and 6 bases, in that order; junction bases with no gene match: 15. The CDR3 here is CASSQGSGMGQGSDGYTF. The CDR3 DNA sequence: TGTGCCAGCAGCCAAGGGTCGGGCATGGGACAGGGATCTGATGGCTACACCTTC.

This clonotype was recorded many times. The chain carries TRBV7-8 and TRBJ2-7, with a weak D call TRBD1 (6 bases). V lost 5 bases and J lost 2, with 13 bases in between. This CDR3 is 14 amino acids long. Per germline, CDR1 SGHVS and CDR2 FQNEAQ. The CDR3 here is CASSPGTPPYEQYF. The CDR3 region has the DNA TGTGCCAGCAGCCCCGGGACACCACCCTACGAGCAGTACTTC.

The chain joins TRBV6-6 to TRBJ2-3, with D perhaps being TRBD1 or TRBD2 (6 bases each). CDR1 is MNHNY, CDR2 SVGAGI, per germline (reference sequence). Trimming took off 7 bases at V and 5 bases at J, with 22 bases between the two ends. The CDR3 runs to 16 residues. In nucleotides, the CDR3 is TGTGCCAGCAAAGGGGGGCAAGGGGAAGTTAGAGATACGCAGTATTTT. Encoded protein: CASKGGQGEVRDTQYF.

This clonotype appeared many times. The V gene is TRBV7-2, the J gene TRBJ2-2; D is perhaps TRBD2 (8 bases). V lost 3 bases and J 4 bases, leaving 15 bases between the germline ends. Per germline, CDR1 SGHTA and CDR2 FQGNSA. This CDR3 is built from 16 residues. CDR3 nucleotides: TGTGCCAGCAGCTTTAGCGGGACAGCGGGCACCGGGGAGCTGTTTTTT. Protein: CASSFSGTAGTGELFF. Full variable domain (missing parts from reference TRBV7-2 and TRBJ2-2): GAGVSQSPSNKVTEKGKDVELRCDPISGHTALYWYRQSLGQGLEFLIYFQGNSAPDKSGLPSDRFSAERTGGSVSTLTIQRTQQEDSAVYLCASSFSGTAGTGELFFGEGSRLTVL.

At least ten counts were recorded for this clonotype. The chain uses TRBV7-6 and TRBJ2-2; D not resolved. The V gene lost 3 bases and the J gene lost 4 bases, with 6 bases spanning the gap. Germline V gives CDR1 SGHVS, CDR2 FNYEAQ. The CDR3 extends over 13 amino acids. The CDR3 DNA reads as TGTGCCAGCAGCTTTTACAGCACCGGGGAGCTGTTTTTT. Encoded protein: CASSFYSTGELFF.

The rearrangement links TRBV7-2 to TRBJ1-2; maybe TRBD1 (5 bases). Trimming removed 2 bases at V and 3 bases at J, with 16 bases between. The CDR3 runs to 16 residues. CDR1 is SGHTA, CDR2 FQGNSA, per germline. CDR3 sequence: CASSLYGGGVDYGYTF. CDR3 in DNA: TGTGCCAGCAGCTTATACGGGGGGGGGGTGGACTATGGCTACACCTTC.

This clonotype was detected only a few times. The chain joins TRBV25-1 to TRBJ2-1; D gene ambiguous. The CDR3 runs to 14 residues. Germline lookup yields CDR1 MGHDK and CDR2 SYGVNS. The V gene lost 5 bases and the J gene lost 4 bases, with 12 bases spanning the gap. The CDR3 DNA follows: TGTGCCAGCAGTAGAGGTGGGCCATACAATGAGCAGTTCTTC. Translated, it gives CASSRGGPYNEQFF.

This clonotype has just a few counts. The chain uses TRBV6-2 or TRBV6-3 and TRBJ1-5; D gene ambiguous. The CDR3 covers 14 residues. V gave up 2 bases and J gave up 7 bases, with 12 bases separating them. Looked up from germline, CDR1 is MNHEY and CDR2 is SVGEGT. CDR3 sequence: CASSYISSEQPQHF. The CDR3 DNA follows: TGTGCCAGCAGTTACATAAGTAGCGAACAGCCCCAGCATTTT.

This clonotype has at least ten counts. The CDR3 spells CASSAGQPNTGELFF. The DNA of the CDR3 is TGTGCCAGCAGCGCGGGACAGCCGAACACCGGGGAGCTGTTTTTT. V usage is TRBV11-3 and J usage is TRBJ2-2, with D tentatively TRBD1 (7 bases). Germline CDR1 is SGHNT and CDR2 is YENEEA. There are 15 residues in the CDR3. The ends were cut back, 5 bases at V and 0 bases at J, with 10 bases in the middle.

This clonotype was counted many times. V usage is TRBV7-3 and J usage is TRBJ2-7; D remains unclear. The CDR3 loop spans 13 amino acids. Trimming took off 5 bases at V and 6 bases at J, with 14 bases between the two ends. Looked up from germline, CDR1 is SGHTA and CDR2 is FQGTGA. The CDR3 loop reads CASSNRARSEQYF. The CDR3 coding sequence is TGTGCCAGCAGCAACCGGGCCAGGAGCGAGCAGTACTTC.

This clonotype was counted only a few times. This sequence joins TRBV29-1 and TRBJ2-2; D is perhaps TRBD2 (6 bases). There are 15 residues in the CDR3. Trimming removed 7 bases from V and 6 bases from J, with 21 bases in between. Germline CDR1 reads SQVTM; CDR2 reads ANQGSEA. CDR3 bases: TGCAGCGCCATATCTGGGCCGGGGGATGCCGGGGAGCTGTTTTTT. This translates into CSAISGPGDAGELFF.

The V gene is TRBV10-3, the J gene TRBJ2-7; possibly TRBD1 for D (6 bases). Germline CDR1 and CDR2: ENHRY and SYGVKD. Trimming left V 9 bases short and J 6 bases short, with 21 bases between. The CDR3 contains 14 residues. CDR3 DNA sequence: TGTGCCATAGTAATACAGGGTGGAAGACCCGAGCAGTACTTC. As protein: CAIVIQGGRPEQYF.

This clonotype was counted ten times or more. This CDR3 is CASSPLDGLGNTEAFF. CDR3 nucleotide sequence: TGTGCCAGCAGCCCCCTGGACGGCCTGGGGAACACTGAAGCTTTCTTT. The genes are TRBV12-3 or TRBV12-4 and TRBJ1-1; no clear D gene. The V end lost 6 bases, the J end lost 1 base, and 18 bases lay between the germline ends. CDR3 size: 16 residues.

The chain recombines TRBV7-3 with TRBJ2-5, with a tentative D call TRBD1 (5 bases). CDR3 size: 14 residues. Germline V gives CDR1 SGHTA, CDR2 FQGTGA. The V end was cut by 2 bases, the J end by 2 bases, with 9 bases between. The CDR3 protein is CASSLGHLQETQYF. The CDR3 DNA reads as TGTGCCAGCAGCTTAGGACATTTGCAAGAGACCCAGTACTTC.

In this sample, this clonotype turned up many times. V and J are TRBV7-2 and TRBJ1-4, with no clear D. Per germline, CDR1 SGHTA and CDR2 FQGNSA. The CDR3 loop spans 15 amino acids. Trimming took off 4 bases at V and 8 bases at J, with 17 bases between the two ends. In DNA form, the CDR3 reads TGTGCCAGCAGCTCCCGACAAGCTGGTAGCGAAAAACTGTTTTTT. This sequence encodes CASSSRQAGSEKLFF.

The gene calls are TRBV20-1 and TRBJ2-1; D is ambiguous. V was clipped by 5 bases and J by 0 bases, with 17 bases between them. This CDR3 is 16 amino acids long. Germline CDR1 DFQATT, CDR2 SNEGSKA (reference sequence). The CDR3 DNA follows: TGCAGTGCTCCAGACCGCACCAGGAGCTCCTACAATGAGCAGTTCTTC. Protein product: CSAPDRTRSSYNEQFF.

The chain's CDR3 is CASSLTGPTWTQYF. CDR3 nucleotide sequence: TGTGCCAGCAGCTTGACCGGGCCCACCTGGACCCAGTACTTC. This chain connects TRBV5-6 to TRBJ2-5; D is undetermined. The germline V gene encodes CDR1 SGHDT and CDR2 YYEEEE. This CDR3 is 14 amino acids long. Trimming left V 1 base short and J 7 bases short, with 14 bases between.

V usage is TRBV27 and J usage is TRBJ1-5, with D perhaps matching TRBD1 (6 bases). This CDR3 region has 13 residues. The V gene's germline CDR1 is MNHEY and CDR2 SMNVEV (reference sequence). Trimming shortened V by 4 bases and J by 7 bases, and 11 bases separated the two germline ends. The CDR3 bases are TGTGCCAGCAGTTCAAACAGGGCCCAGCCCCAGCATTTT. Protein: CASSSNRAQPQHF.

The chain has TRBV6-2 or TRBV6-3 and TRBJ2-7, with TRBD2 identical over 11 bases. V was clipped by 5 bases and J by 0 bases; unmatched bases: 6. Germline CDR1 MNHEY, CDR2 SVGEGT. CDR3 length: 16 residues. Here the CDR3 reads CASSRLAGFDSYEQYF. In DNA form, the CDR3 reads TGTGCCAGCAGTCGACTAGCGGGGTTCGACTCCTACGAGCAGTACTTC.

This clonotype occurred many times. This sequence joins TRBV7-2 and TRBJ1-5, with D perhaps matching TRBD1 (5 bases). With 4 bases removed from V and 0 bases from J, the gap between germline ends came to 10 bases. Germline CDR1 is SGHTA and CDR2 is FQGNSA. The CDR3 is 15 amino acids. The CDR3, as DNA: TGTGCCAGCAGCTATGACAGATATAGCAATCAGCCCCAGCATTTT. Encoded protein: CASSYDRYSNQPQHF.

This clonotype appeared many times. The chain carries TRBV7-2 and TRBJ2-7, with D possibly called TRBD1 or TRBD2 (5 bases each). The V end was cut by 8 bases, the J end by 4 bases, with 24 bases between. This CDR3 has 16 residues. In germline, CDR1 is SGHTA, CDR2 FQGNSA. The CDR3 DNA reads TGTGCCAGCCAACAGCGCACGGGGACCAACCTTTACGAGCAGTACTTC. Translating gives CASQQRTGTNLYEQYF.

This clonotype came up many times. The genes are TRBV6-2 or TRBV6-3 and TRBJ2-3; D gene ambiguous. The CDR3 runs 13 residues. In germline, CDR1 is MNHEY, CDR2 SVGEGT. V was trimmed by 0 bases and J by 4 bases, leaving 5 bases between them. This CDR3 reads CASSYSGPDTQYF. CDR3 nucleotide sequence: TGTGCCAGCAGTTACTCTGGGCCAGATACGCAGTATTTT.

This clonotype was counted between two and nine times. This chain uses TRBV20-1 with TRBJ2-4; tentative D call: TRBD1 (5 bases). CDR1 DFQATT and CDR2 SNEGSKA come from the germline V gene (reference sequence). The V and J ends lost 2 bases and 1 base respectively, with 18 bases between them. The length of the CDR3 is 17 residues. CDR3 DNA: TGCAGTGCTAGAAAACCCCAGGGAACGGTGGCCAAAAACATTCAGTACTTC. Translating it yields CSARKPQGTVAKNIQYF.